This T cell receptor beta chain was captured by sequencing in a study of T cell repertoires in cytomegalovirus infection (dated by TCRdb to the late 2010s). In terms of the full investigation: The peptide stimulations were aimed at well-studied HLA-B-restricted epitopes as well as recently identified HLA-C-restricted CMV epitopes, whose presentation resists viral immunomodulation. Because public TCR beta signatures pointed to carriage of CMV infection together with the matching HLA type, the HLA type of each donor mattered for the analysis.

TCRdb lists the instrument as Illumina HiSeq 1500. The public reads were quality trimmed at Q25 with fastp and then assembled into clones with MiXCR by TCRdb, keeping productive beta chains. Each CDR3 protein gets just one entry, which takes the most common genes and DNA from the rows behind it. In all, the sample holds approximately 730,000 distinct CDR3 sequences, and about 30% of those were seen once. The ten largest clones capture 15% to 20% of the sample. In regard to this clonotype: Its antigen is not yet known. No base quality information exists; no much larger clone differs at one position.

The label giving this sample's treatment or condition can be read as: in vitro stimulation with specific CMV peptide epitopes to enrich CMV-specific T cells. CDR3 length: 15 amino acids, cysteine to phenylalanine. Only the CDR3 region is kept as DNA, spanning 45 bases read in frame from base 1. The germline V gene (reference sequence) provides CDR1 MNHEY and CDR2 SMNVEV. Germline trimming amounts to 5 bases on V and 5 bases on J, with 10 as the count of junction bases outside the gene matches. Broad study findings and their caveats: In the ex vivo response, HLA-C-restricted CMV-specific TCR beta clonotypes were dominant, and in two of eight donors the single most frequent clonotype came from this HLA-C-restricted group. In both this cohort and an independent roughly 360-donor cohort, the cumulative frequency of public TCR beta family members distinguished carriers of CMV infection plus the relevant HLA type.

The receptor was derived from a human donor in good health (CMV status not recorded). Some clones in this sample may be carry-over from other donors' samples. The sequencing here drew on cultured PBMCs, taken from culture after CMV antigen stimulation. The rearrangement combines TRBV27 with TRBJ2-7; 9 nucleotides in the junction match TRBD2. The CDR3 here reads CASSPRAGGPNEQYF. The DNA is TGTGCCAGCAGTCCCCGGGCGGGAGGGCCTAACGAGCAGTACTTC.